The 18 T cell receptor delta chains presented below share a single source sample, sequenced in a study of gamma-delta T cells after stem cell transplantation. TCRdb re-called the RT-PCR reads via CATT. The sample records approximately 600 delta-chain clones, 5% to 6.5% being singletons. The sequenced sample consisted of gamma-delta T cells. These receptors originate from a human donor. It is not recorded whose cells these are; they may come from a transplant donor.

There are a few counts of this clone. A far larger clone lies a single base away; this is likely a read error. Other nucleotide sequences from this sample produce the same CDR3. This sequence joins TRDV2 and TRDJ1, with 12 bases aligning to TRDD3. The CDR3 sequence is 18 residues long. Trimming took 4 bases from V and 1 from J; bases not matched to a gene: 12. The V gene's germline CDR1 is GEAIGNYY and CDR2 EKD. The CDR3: CACDTLTGGYIGTDKLIF. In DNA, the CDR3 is TGTGCCTGTGATACACTTACTGGGGGATACATTGGCACCGATAAACTCATCTTT.

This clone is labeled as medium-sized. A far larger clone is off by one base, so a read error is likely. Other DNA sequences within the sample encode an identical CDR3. The CDR3 DNA reads as TGCGCCTGTGACACACTACTGGGGACGACAGCACAACTCTTCTTT. This gives the protein CACDTLLGTTAQLFF. The gene calls are TRDV2 and TRDJ2; TRDD3 aligns across 7 bases. This CDR3 is 15 amino acids long. Germline V gene lookup returns CDR1 GEAIGNYY and CDR2 EKD.

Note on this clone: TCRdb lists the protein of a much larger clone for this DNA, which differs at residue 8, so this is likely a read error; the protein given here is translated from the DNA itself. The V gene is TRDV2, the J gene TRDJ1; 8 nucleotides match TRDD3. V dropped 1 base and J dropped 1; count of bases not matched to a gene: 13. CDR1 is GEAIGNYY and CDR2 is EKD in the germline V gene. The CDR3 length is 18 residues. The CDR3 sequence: CACDTLHHVGDLTDKLIF. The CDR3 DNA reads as TGTGCCTGTGACACTCTTCATCACGTGGGGGATCTCACCGATAAACTCATCTTT.

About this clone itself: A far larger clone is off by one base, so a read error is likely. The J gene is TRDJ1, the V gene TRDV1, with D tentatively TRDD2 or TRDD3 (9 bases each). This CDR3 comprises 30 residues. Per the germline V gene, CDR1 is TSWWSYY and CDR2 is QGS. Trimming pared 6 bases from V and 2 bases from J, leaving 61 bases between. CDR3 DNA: TGTGCTCTTGGACAACGCCCCCACTATGAAGGAGGTAATTTATTCCTTCCTACGCTGTGGGGGATAGAGGAGACCGATAAACTCATCTTT. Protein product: CALGQRPHYEGGNLFLPTLWGIEETDKLIF.

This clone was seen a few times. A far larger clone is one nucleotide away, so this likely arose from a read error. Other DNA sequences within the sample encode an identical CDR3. The CDR3 DNA sequence: TGTGCCCCTCTCGTTCCCCTCCAACCGTGGGGGTACACCGATAAACTCATCTTT. Translated: CAPLVPLQPWGYTDKLIF. The V call is TRDV3, the J call TRDJ1; maybe TRDD3 (6 bases). Per the germline V gene, CDR1 is TVYSNPD and CDR2 is GDNSRS (reference sequence). The CDR3 loop spans 18 amino acids. V dropped 5 bases and J dropped 0 bases, with 28 bases sitting between them. Drawing the rest from reference TRDV3 and TRDJ1, the complete variable domain is CDKVTQSSPDQTVASGSEVVLLCTYDTVYSNPDLFWYRIRPDYSFQFVFYGDNSRSEGADFTQGRFSVKHILTQKAFHLVISPVRTEDSATYYCAPLVPLQPWGYTDKLIFGKGTRVTVEP.

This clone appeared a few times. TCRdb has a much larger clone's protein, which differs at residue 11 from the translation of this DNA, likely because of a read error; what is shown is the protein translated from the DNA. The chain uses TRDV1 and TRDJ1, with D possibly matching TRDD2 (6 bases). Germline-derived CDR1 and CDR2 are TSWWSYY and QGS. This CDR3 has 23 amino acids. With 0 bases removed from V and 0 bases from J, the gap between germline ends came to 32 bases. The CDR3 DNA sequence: TGTGCTCTTGGGGAACTGCCCTCCTACTCCCACCCTCTGTTGGAGCCAAACACCGATAAACTCATCTTT. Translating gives CALGELPSYSHPLLEPNTDKLIF.

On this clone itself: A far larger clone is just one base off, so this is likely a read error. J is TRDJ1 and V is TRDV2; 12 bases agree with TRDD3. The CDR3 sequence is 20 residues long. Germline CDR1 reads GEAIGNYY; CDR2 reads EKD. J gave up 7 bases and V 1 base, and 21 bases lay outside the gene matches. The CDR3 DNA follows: TGTGCCTGTGACACGGGGGGCCTTCTTACTGGGGGATACTTCGCCGGTAAACTCATCTTT. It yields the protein CACDTGGLLTGGYFAGKLIF.

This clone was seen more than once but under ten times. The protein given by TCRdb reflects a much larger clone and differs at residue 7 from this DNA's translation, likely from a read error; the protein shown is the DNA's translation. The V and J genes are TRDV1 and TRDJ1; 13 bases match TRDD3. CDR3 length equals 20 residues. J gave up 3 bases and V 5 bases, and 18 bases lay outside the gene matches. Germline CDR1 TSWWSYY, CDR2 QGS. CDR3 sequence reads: CALGYPELTGGYVRADKLIF. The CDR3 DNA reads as TGTGCTCTTGGGTACCCGGAACTTACTGGGGGATACGTGAGGGCCGATAAACTCATCTTT.

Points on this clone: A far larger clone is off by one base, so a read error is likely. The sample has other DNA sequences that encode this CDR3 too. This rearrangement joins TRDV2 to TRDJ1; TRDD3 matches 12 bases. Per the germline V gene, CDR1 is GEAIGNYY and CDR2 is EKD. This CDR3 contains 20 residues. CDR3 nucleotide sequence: TGCGCCTGTGACACGGGGGGCCTTCTTACTGGGGGATACTTCGCCGATAAACTCATCTTT. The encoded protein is CACDTGGLLTGGYFADKLIF.

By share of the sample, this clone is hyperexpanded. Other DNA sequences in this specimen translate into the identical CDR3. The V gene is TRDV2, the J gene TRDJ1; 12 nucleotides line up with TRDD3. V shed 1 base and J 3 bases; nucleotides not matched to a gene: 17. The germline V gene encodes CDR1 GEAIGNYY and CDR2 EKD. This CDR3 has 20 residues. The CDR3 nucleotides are TGTGCCTGTGACACGGGGGGCCTTCTTACTGGGGGATACTTCGCCGATAAACTCATCTTT. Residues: CACDTGGLLTGGYFADKLIF.

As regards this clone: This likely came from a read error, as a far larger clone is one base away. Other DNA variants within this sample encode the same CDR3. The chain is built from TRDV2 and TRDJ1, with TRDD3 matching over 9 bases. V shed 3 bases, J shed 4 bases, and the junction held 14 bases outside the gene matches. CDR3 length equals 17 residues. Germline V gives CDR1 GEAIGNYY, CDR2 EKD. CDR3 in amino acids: CACDAITGGQPSDKLIF. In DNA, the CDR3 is TGTGCCTGTGACGCGATTACTGGGGGACAGCCGAGCGATAAACTCATCTTT.

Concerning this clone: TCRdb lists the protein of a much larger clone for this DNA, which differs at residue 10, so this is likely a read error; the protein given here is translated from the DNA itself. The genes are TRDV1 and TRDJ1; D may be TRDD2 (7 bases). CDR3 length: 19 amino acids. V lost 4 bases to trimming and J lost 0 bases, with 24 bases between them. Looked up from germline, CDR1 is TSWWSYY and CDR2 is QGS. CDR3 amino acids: CALGVPSWGFGDYTDKLIF. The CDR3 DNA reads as TGTGCTCTTGGGGTTCCTTCCTGGGGATTCGGCGATTACACCGATAAACTCATCTTT.

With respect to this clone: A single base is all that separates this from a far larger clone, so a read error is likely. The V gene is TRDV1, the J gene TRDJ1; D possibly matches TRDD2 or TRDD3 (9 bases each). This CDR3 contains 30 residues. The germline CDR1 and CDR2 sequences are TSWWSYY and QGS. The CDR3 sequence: CSLGQRPHYEGGNLFLPTPWGIEETDKLIF. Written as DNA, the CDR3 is TGTTCTCTTGGACAACGCCCCCACTATGAAGGAGGTAATTTATTCCTTCCTACGCCGTGGGGGATAGAGGAGACCGATAAACTCATCTTT.

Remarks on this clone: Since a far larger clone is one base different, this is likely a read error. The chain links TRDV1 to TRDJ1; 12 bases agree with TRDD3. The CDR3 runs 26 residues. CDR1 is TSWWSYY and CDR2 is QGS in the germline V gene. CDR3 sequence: CALGECTATTAFPKYWGIHDTDKLTF. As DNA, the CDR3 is TGTGCTCTTGGGGAATGTACAGCAACAACGGCCTTCCCAAAGTACTGGGGGATACATGACACCGATAAACTCACCTTT.

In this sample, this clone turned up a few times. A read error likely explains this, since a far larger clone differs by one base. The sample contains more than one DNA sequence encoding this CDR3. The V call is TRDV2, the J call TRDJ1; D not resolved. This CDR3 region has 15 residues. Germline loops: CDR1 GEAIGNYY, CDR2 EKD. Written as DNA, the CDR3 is TGCGCCTGTGACACCGTCGGAGCCGTGGCCGATAAACTCATCTTT. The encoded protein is CACDTVGAVADKLIF.

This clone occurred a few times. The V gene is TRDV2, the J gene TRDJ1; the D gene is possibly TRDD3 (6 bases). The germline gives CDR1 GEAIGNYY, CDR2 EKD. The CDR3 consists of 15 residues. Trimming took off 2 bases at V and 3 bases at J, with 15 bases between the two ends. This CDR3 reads CACDSWGPRADKLIF. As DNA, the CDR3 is TGTGCCTGTGACAGTTGGGGGCCAAGGGCCGATAAACTCATCTTT.

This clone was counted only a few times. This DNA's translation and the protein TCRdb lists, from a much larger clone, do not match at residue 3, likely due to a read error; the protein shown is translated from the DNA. The CDR3 is CASDAITGGQPSDKLIF. The DNA of the CDR3 is TGTGCCAGTGACGCGATTACTGGGGGACAACCGAGCGATAAACTCATCTTT. The genes are TRDV2 and TRDJ1, with 9 bases lining up with TRDD3. This CDR3 has 17 residues. Germline CDR1 is GEAIGNYY and CDR2 is EKD.

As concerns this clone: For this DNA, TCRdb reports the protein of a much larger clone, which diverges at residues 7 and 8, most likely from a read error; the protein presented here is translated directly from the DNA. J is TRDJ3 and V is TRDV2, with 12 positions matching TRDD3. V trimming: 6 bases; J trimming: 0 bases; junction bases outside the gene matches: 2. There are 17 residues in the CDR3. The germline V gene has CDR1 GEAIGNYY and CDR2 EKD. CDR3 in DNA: TGTGCCTGTCTACTGGGGGATACCTCCTGGGACACCCGACAGATGTTTTTC. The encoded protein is CACLLGDTSWDTRQMFF.